This T cell receptor beta chain was observed in a study of T-cell memory formation after mild COVID-19 (dated by TCRdb to the early 2020s). In terms of the full investigation: Most TCR sequence clusters were specific to one of the two donors. Longitudinal TCRalpha and TCRbeta repertoire sequencing tracked T-cell clones expanding and contracting after mild COVID-19 in two donors. The cohort comprised two young, previously healthy adult volunteers, one female and one male. General findings and caveats noted by the study authors: Clones that contracted from day 15 to 85 showed balanced CD4/CD8 phenotypes, whereas a second wave of clones that expanded from day 15 to 37 leaned towards CD4+. The study covered only a couple of mild cases, and larger cohorts including severe cases with pre-infection samples were considered necessary. Contracting CD4+ clones appeared mostly in the CM and EM memory subsets, whereas CD8+ clones were enriched in EMRA. Whether the second-wave clones peaking on day 37 were SARS-CoV-2 specific was not confirmed. The detection of some responding clones in pre-infection memory suggests that pre-existing cross-reactive memory T cells joined the SARS-CoV-2 response.

Ficoll-Paque density gradient centrifugation was used to isolate PBMCs. The CDR3 starts with the cysteine, ends with the phenylalanine, and has 13 residues. Just the 39-base CDR3 DNA is kept, in frame starting at base 1. V was cut back by 9 bases and J by 3 bases, leaving a gap of 13 bases between them. CDR1 and CDR2 are drawn from the germline V gene: KGHDR, SFDVKD. As regards this clonotype: Its antigen remains unidentified. Base qualities are not at hand, and no much larger clone is one base apart.

Sequencer: Illumina NovaSeq 6000. TCRalpha and TCRbeta cDNA libraries were built by 5'RACE with constant-segment primers, adding sample barcodes and unique molecular identifiers. Trizol reagent was used to extract RNA from every sample. Library amplification was performed in two PCR steps, and a second sample barcode and Illumina TruSeq adapters were introduced in the second step. Sequencing of libraries was performed on an Illumina NovaSeq with 2 x 150 bp paired-end reads. Processing in the source paper ran as follows. Reads were demultiplexed and collapsed into UMI-guided consensus sequences with migec v1.2.7. Using mixcr v2.1.11, the UMI consensuses were aligned to TRA and TRB V and J templates and assembled into clonotypes. A clonotype was counted as expanded or contracted only if both edgeR and NoisET called the change significant, with noise models trained on biological replicates. edgeR calls used a false discovery rate-adjusted p below 0.01 and a log2 fold-change threshold of 1. PCA with hierarchical clustering of max-normalized trajectories of the 1000 most abundant clonotypes was used as exploratory dynamics analysis. The CD4 or CD8 phenotype of responding clones was assigned using the separately sequenced CD4+ and CD8+ repertoires. TCRdb's own reprocessing of the public reads used fastp at Q25 and MiXCR and kept productive beta chains. Under each unique CDR3 protein, matching rows form one entry showing the most common genes and DNA. The V and J calls follow TCRdb's processing rather than the paper's. The sample contains nearly 40,000 distinct CDR3 sequences, 6% to 7.5% of them found a single time. The ten largest account for under 0.85% of the sample.

The chain links TRBV24-1 with TRBJ2-5; TRBD1 is a weak D gene call, 7 bases matching. Sequencing was performed on PBMCs or a T cell subset sorted from them (not recorded which). This clonotype was obtained from an adult who had mild COVID-19 (a few samples of this study predate the infection). The sample titles of this study are shuffled in the database, so cell type and time point are left out. The DNA reads as follows: TGTGCCACCGGAGGGACAGAAAAAGAGACCCAGTACTTC. Its product reads: CATGGTEKETQYF.